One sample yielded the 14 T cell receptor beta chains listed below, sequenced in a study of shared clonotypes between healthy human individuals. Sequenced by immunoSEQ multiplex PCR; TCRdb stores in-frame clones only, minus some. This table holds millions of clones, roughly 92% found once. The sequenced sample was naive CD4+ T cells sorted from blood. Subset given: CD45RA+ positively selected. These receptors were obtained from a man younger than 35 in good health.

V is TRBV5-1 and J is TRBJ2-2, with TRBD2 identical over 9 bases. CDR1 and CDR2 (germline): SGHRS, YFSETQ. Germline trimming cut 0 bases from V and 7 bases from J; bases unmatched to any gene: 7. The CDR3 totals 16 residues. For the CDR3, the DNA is TGCGCCAGCAGCTTGGATCCTAGCGGGAATTACGGGGAGCTGTTTTTT. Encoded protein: CASSLDPSGNYGELFF.

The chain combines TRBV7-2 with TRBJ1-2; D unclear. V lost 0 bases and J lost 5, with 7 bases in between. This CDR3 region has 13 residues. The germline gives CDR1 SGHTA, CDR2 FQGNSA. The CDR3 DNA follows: TGTGCCAGCAGCTTAGCTTTTCAATATGGCTACACCTTC. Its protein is CASSLAFQYGYTF.

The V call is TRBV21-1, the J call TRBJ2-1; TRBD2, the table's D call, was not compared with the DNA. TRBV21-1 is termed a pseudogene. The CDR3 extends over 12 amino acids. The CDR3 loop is CASSKARGEQFF. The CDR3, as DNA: TGTGCCAGCAGCAAAGCGCGTGGTGAGCAGTTCTTC.

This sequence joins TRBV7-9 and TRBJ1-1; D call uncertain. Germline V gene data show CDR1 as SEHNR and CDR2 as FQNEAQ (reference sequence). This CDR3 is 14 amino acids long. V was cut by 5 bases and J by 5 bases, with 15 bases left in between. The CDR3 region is CASSPNWGGTEAFF. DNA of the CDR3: TGTGCCAGCAGCCCTAACTGGGGTGGGACTGAAGCTTTCTTT.

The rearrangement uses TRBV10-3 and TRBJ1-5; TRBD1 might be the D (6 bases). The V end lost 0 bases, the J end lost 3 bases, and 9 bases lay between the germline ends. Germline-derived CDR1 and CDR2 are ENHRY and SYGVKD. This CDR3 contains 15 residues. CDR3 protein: CAISESDRPNQPQHF. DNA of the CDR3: TGTGCCATCAGTGAGTCGGACAGACCCAATCAGCCCCAGCATTTT.

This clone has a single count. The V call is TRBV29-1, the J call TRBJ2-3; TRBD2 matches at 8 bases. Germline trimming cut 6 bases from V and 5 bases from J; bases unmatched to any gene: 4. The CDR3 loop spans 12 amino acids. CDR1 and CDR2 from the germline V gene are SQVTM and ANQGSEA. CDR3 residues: CSVSGGGDTQYF. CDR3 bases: TGCAGCGTCTCGGGGGGGGGAGATACGCAGTATTTT.

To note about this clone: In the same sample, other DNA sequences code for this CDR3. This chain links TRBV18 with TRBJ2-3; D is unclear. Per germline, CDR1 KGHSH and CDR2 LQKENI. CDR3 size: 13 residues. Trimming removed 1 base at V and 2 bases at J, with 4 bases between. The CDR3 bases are TGTGCCAGCTCACCACTTGACACAGATACGCAGTATTTT. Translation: CASSPLDTDTQYF.

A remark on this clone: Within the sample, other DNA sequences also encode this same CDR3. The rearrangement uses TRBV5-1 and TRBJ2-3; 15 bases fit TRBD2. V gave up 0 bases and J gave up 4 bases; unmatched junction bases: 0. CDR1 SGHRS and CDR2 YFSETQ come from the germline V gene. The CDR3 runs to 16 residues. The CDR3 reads CASSLGTSGGADTQYF. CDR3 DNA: TGCGCCAGCAGCTTGGGGACTAGCGGGGGGGCAGATACGCAGTATTTT.

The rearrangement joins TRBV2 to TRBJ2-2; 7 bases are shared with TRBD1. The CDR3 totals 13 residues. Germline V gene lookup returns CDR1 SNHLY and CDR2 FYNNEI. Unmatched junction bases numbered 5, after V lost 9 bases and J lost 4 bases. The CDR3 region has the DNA TGTGCCAGTGACAGGGCGGGCACCGGGGAGCTGTTTTTT. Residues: CASDRAGTGELFF.

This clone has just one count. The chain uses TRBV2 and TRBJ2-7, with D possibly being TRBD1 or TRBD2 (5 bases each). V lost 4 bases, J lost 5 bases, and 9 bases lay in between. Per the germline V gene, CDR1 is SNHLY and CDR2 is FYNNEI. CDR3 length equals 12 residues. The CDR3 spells CASSGGMNEQYF. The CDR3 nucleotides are TGTGCCAGCAGTGGGGGGATGAACGAGCAGTACTTC.

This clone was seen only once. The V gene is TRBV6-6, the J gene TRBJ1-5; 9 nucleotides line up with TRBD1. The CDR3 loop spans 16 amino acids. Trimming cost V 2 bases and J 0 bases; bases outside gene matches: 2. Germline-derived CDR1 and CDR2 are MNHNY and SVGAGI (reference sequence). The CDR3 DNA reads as TGTGCCAGCAGTTACACGGACAGGGGTAGCAATCAGCCCCAGCATTTT. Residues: CASSYTDRGSNQPQHF.

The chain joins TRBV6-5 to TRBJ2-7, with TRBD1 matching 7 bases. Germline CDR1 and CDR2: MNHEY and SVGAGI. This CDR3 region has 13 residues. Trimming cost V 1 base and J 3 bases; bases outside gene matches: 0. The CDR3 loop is CASSYYRGYEQYF. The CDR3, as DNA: TGTGCCAGCAGTTACTACAGGGGCTACGAGCAGTACTTC.

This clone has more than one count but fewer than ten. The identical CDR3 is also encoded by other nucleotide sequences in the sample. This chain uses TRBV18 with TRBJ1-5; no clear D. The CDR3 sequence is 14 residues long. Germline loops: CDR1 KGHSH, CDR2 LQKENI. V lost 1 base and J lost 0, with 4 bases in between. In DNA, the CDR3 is TGTGCCAGCTCACCACAGGATAGCAATCAGCCCCAGCATTTT. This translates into CASSPQDSNQPQHF.

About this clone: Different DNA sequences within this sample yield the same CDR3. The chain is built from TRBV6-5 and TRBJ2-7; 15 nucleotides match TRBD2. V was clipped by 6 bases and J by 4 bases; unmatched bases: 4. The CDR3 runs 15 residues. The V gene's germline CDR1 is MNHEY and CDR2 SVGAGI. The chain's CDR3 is CASRGLAGGPYEQYF. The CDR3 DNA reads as TGTGCCAGCAGGGGACTAGCGGGAGGCCCATACGAGCAGTACTTC.